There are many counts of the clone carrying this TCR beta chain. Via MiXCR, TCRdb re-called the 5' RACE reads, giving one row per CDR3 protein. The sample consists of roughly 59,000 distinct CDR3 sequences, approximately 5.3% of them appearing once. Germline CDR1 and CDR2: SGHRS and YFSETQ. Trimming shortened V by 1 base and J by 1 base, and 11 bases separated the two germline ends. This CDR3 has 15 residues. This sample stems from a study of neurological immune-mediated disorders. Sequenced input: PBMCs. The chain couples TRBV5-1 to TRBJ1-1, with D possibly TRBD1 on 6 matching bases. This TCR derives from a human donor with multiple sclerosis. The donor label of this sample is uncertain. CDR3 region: CASSLPGQQNTEAFF. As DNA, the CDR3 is TGCGCCAGCAGCTTGCCGGGACAACAGAACACTGAAGCTTTCTTT.